This is a list of T cell receptor beta chains from one sample in a study of blood T cells in healthy people across ages. TCRdb used MiXCR to reprocess the 5' RACE reads, holding one entry per CDR3 protein. Of approximately 1.5 million distinct CDR3 sequences in the sample, roughly 43% were seen once. Sequenced material: blood. These TCRs come from a woman younger than 35 in good health. Both conserved end residues are part of each CDR3. Each record gives: V gene, J gene, D gene, clone size, CDR3 DNA, CDR3 protein. A D gene is named only where the DNA matches it firmly. Size values are once, few and many counts, or a class for expanded clones, and some rows have none.

v_call: TRBV25-1
j_call: TRBJ2-3
d_call: TRBD1
clone_size: .
cdr3_nt: TGTGCCAGCAGTGAACCGGGACAGGACCGCACAGATACGCAGTATTTT
cdr3_aa: CASSEPGQDRTDTQYF

v_call: TRBV7-8
j_call: TRBJ2-1
d_call: TRBD2
clone_size: few
cdr3_nt: TGTGCCAGCAGCCCACCGACTAGCGGCCTATACAATGAGCAGTTCTTC
cdr3_aa: CASSPPTSGLYNEQFF

v_call: TRBV7-9
j_call: TRBJ2-3
d_call: .
clone_size: .
cdr3_nt: TGTGCCAGCAGCTTCGGGCCGGACAGATATACAGATACGCAGTATTTT
cdr3_aa: CASSFGPDRYTDTQYF

v_call: TRBV7-9
j_call: TRBJ1-1
d_call: .
clone_size: .
cdr3_nt: TGTGCCAGCAGCTTCGCGGGGGTCACTGAAGCTTTCTTT
cdr3_aa: CASSFAGVTEAFF

v_call: TRBV7-9
j_call: TRBJ2-1
d_call: TRBD2
clone_size: .
cdr3_nt: TGTGCCAGCAGCACCCGGACTAGCGGGAGAGGCTACAATGAGCAGTTCTTC
cdr3_aa: CASSTRTSGRGYNEQFF

v_call: TRBV12-3/TRBV12-4
j_call: TRBJ1-4
d_call: .
clone_size: .
cdr3_nt: TGTGCCAGCAGTTGGGGGGGCAATAATGAAAAACTGTTTTTT
cdr3_aa: CASSWGGNNEKLFF

v_call: TRBV10-3
j_call: TRBJ1-1
d_call: .
clone_size: few
cdr3_nt: TGTGCCATCAGCAACCAACAGGGTTACACTGAAGCTTTCTTT
cdr3_aa: CAISNQQGYTEAFF

v_call: TRBV5-1
j_call: TRBJ2-1
d_call: .
clone_size: .
cdr3_nt: TGCGCCAGCAGCTTGCTGATTAGCGGAGCCTGGAATGAGCAGTTCTTC
cdr3_aa: CASSLLISGAWNEQFF

v_call: TRBV7-2
j_call: TRBJ2-7
d_call: .
clone_size: few
cdr3_nt: TGTGCCAGCAGCCCGATGACGATGTCCTACGAGCAGTACTTC
cdr3_aa: CASSPMTMSYEQYF

v_call: TRBV20-1
j_call: TRBJ2-5
d_call: TRBD2
clone_size: .
cdr3_nt: TGCAGTGCTATTCGTGCGGGGGATATACAAGAGACCCAGTACTTC
cdr3_aa: CSAIRAGDIQETQYF

v_call: TRBV9
j_call: TRBJ2-1
d_call: .
clone_size: .
cdr3_nt: TGTGCCAGCAGCGTAGGGGTCAACTACGAGCAGTGCTTC
cdr3_aa: CASSVGVNYEQCF

v_call: TRBV6-5
j_call: TRBJ2-7
d_call: .
clone_size: .
cdr3_nt: TGTGCCAGCAAATTAGGTGGCTACAATGAGCAGTACTTC
cdr3_aa: CASKLGGYNEQYF

v_call: TRBV4-2
j_call: TRBJ1-1
d_call: .
clone_size: few
cdr3_nt: TGTGCCAGCAGCCAAGCAGGGTTTAACACTGAAGCTTTCTTT
cdr3_aa: CASSQAGFNTEAFF

v_call: TRBV20-1
j_call: TRBJ2-7
d_call: .
clone_size: few
cdr3_nt: TGCAGTGCAGAAACGGGCCCCCCAAGGTACGAGCAGTACTTC
cdr3_aa: CSAETGPPRYEQYF

v_call: TRBV4-2
j_call: TRBJ2-1
d_call: TRBD2
clone_size: many
cdr3_nt: TGTGCCAGCAGCCAAGTGGCGGGCCAAGCGGGGAATGAGCAGTTCTTC
cdr3_aa: CASSQVAGQAGNEQFF

v_call: TRBV30
j_call: TRBJ2-1
d_call: .
clone_size: .
cdr3_nt: TGTGCCTGGAGTGGTACCTCCAATGAGCAGTTCTTC
cdr3_aa: CAWSGTSNEQFF